These 17 T cell receptor beta chains were sequenced from one sample in a study of blood T cells in healthy people across ages. Primers used in a second PCR of about 7 to 12 cycles were a sample-barcoded 5' primer and a J-beta primer mix. TCRdb reprocessed the 5' RACE reads via MiXCR and lists one record per CDR3 protein. The table includes under 2,000,000 distinct CDR3 sequences, about 50% detected once. What was sequenced was blood. The receptor set was obtained from a woman in her thirties or forties in good health.

This clonotype turned up a few times. This chain uses TRBV28 with TRBJ2-1; TRBD2 aligns across 12 bases. With V trimmed by 2 bases and J by 6 bases, 8 bases remained unmatched. The CDR3 totals 17 residues. Per the germline V gene, CDR1 is MDHEN and CDR2 is SYDVKM. In nucleotides, the CDR3 is TGTGCCAGCAGTTTAGACCCACTAGCGGGGGGCGTCAATGAGCAGTTCTTC. Protein: CASSLDPLAGGVNEQFF.

This chain connects TRBV6-6 to TRBJ2-1; D not resolved. CDR3 length equals 13 residues. V was pared by 6 bases and J by 6 bases, with 12 bases between. The germline gives CDR1 MNHNY, CDR2 SVGAGI (reference sequence). The CDR3 sequence is CASSHDNSNEQFF. The CDR3 DNA reads TGTGCCAGCAGCCACGATAACAGCAATGAGCAGTTCTTC.

The chain links TRBV20-1 to TRBJ2-1; 11 nucleotides agree with TRBD1. With the DNA end fitting TRBJ2-7 better, the J assignment may be wrong. Germline-derived CDR1 and CDR2 are DFQATT and SNEGSKA (reference sequence). This CDR3 region has 14 residues. The CDR3 spells CSTPEDRGPYEQYF. In DNA form, the CDR3 reads TGCAGTACTCCCGAGGACAGGGGGCCCTACGAGCAGTACTTC.

The chain is built from TRBV6-5 and TRBJ2-5, with 8 bases aligning to TRBD2. CDR1 and CDR2 (germline): MNHEY, SVGAGI. The V segment lost 6 bases and the J segment 1 base; nucleotides outside the gene matches: 10. The CDR3 has 16 residues. CDR3 DNA: TGTGCCAGCAGCTACAGGAGCGGGGGCCTCCAAGAGACCCAGTACTTC. Translating gives CASSYRSGGLQETQYF.

The V call is TRBV7-2, the J call TRBJ1-2, with a tentative D call TRBD1 (6 bases). The germline gives CDR1 SGHTA, CDR2 FQGNSA. V gave up 0 bases and J gave up 8 bases, with 19 bases separating them. There are 16 residues in the CDR3. CDR3 protein: CASSLAGSGGASGYTF. As DNA, the CDR3 is TGTGCCAGCAGCTTAGCAGGCTCCGGGGGCGCCTCAGGCTACACCTTC.

The J gene is TRBJ2-5, the V gene TRBV7-2, with unresolved D. This CDR3 has 11 amino acids. Per the germline V gene, CDR1 is SGHTA and CDR2 is FQGNSA. Written as DNA, the CDR3 is TGTGCGATGAAGTACCAAGAGACCCAGTACTTC. The encoded protein is CAMKYQETQYF.

V gene TRBV6-5 combines with J gene TRBJ2-1; D not resolved. The V end lost 1 base, the J end lost 7 bases, and 8 bases lay between the germline ends. The CDR3 runs 13 residues. Germline V lookup: CDR1 MNHEY, CDR2 SVGAGI. In nucleotides, the CDR3 is TGTGCCAGCAGTTACTACACGGCGAATGAGCAGTTCTTC. Its translation: CASSYYTANEQFF.

Ten or more counts support this clonotype. The chain links TRBV7-2 to TRBJ2-5; D not resolved. CDR3 length equals 13 residues. V lost 5 bases and J 1 base, leaving 8 bases between the germline ends. The germline V gene has CDR1 SGHTA and CDR2 FQGNSA. The CDR3 here is CASSRAPQETQYF. CDR3 nucleotide sequence: TGTGCCAGCAGCCGAGCCCCCCAAGAGACCCAGTACTTC.

The rearrangement uses TRBV4-3 and TRBJ1-4; D gene uncertain. CDR1 is LGHNA and CDR2 is YSLEER in the germline V gene. V was clipped by 1 base and J by 7 bases, with 7 bases between them. The CDR3 sequence is 13 residues long. The CDR3 spells CASSQAGFEKLFF. The CDR3 DNA follows: TGCGCCAGCAGCCAAGCGGGGTTTGAAAAACTGTTTTTT.

V usage is TRBV2 and J usage is TRBJ2-7; 7 positions match TRBD1. Germline values: CDR1 SNHLY, CDR2 FYNNEI. The CDR3 length is 12 residues. The V and J ends lost 6 bases and 7 bases, in that order; junction bases with no gene match: 6. The CDR3 protein is CASRRQGDEQYF. The CDR3 coding sequence is TGTGCCAGCAGAAGACAGGGCGATGAGCAGTACTTC.

As DNA, the CDR3 is TGTGCCAGCAGCTCAACTAGCGGGGCAGCCAAAAACATTCAGTACTTC. Translating it yields CASSSTSGAAKNIQYF. The rearrangement links TRBV7-2 to TRBJ2-4, with 10 bases lining up with TRBD2. V lost 4 bases, J lost 0 bases, and 3 bases stayed unmatched. The CDR3 totals 16 residues. Germline CDR1 and CDR2: SGHTA and FQGNSA.

This chain links TRBV12-3 or TRBV12-4 with TRBJ1-1, with D unclear. The CDR3 extends over 15 amino acids. Between the trimmed V and J ends, which lost 5 bases and 8 bases, there was a span of 21 bases. The CDR3 nucleotides read TGTGCCAGCAGTCACCGTGGCACTGCTCCCAACGAAGCTTTCTTT. Its translation: CASSHRGTAPNEAFF.

This chain links TRBV7-8 with TRBJ2-3; 10 bases are shared with TRBD1. The germline gives CDR1 SGHVS, CDR2 FQNEAQ. CDR3 length: 13 amino acids. Trimming removed 4 bases from V and 10 bases from J; junction bases left unmatched: 5. The CDR3 nucleotides are TGTGCCAGCAGCTCTGGGACAGGGGAGCCGCAGTATTTT. Translating it yields CASSSGTGEPQYF.

The genes are TRBV20-1 and TRBJ2-7; D is unresolved. This CDR3 is built from 15 residues. Germline assignment: CDR1 DFQATT and CDR2 SNEGSKA (reference sequence). Between the trimmed V and J ends, which lost 7 bases and 4 bases, there was a span of 23 bases. CDR3 nucleotide sequence: TGCAGTGTTGAGAGTGATAAGGCGTTATCATACGAGCAGTACTTC. Translating it yields CSVESDKALSYEQYF.

About this clonotype: The junction departs from germline at one end; a sequencing error may be responsible. The J gene is TRBJ2-1, the V gene TRBV20-1, with D perhaps being TRBD1 or TRBD2 (6 bases each). Germline lookup yields CDR1 DFQATT and CDR2 SNEGSKA (reference sequence). CDR3 length: 14 amino acids. The CDR3 bases are TGCAGTGCTCCCTCCGGGGGCAACTACAATGAGCAGTTCTTT. Translating it yields CSAPSGGNYNEQFF.

This clonotype was picked up a small number of times. This rearrangement joins TRBV5-6 to TRBJ2-7; tentatively, D is TRBD1 (5 bases). The V gene's germline CDR1 is SGHDT and CDR2 YYEEEE. This CDR3 has 17 residues. V shed 1 base and J shed 4 bases, with 21 bases lying between them. The CDR3 here is CASSLMLRGQGWYEQYF. The CDR3 nucleotides read TGTGCCAGCAGCTTGATGTTGAGAGGTCAGGGCTGGTACGAGCAGTACTTC.

This clonotype was seen only a few times. The genes are TRBV20-1 and TRBJ2-4; perhaps TRBD1 as D (6 bases). The J call is in doubt because the DNA end fits TRBJ2-7 better. CDR1 and CDR2 from the germline V gene are DFQATT and SNEGSKA (reference sequence). The CDR3 spans 14 residues. CDR3 in amino acids: CSASPTGNPYEQYF. The CDR3 DNA sequence: TGCAGTGCTAGTCCGACAGGTAACCCCTACGAGCAGTACTTC.